This TCR beta chain is drawn from a study of PD-1 blockade in classical Hodgkin lymphoma. Overall study: Patients got intravenous nivolumab 3 mg/kg every 2 weeks.

Time point defined: cycle 4 day 1 (C4D1), after more than five weeks of nivolumab. Each patient's relapse followed autologous stem cell transplantation, and brentuximab vedotin exposure varied. This clone was picked up one time. Its antigen is not known. Study results and limitations: The study found complete responders had baseline diversity similar to newly diagnosed patients. Compared with baseline, CD4+ but not CD8+ TCR diversity had risen significantly by C4D1.

The CDR3 runs 15 residues. Germline CDR1 is SGHAT and CDR2 is FQNNGV. J gave up 2 bases and V 5 bases, and 6 bases lay outside the gene matches. Method: immunoSEQ multiplex PCR; TCRdb's copy keeps in-frame clones and lacks some. Of some 100,000 clones listed, roughly 91% are singletons. The chain recombines TRBV11-2 with TRBJ2-3, with 8 bases that match TRBD1. Here the sequenced sample was peripheral blood mononuclear cells (PBMCs), taken before the fourth cycle of nivolumab. This TCR was recovered from a human donor with classical Hodgkin lymphoma. CDR3 sequence (DNA): TGTGCCAGCAGCCCCGGGACAGGACCCACAGATACGCAGTATTTT. It is translated as CASSPGTGPTDTQYF.